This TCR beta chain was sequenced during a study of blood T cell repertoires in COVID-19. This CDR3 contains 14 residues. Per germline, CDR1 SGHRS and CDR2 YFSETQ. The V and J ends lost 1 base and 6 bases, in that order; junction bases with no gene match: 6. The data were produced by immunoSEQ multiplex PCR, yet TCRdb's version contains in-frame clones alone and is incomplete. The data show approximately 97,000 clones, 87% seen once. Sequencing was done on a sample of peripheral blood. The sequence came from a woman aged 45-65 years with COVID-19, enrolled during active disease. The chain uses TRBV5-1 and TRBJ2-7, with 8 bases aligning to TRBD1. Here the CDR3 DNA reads TGCGCCAGCAGCTTGCCCCAGGGGGCTGGCGAGCAGTACTTC. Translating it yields CASSLPQGAGEQYF. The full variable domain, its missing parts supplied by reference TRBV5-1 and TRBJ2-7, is KAGVTQTPRYLIKTRGQQVTLSCSPISGHRSVSWYQQTPGQGLQFLFEYFSETQRNKGNFPGRFSGRQFSNSRSEMNVSTLELGDSALYLCASSLPQGAGEQYFGPGTRLTVT.